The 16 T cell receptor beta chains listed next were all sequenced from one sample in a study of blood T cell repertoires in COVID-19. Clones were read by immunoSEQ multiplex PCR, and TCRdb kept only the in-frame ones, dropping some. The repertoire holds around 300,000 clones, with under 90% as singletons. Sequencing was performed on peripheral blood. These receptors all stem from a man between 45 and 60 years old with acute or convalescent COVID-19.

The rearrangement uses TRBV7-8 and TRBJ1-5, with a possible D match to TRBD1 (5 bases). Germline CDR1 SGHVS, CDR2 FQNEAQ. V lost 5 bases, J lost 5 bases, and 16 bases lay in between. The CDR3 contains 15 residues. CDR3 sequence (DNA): TGTGCCAGCAGCCCCGGGACTCAAACTTATCAGCCCCAGCATTTT. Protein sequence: CASSPGTQTYQPQHF.

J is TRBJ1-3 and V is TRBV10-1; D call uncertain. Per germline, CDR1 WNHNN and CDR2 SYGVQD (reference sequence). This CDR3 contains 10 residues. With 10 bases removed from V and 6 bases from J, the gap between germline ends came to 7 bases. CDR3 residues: CAILANTIYF. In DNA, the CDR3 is TGCGCCATCCTGGCAAACACCATATATTTT.

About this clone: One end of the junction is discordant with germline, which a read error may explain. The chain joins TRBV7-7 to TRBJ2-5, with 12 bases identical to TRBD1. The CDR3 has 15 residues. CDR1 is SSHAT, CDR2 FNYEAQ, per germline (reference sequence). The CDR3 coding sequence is TGTGCTAGCAGCTTGGGGACAGGGGGCATGAAGACCCAGTACTTC. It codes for CASSLGTGGMKTQYF.

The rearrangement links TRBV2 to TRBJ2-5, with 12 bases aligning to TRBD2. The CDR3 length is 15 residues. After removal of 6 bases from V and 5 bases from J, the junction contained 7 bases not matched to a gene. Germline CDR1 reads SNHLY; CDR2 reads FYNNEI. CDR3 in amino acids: CASSTLAGGSETQYF. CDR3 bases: TGTGCCAGCAGCACACTAGCGGGGGGTAGTGAGACCCAGTACTTC. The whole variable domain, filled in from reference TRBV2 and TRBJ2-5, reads EPEVTQTPSHQVTQMGQEVILRCVPISNHLYFYWYRQILGQKVEFLVSFYNNEISEKSEIFDDQFSVERPDGSNFTLKIRSTKLEDSAMYFCASSTLAGGSETQYFGPGTRLLVL.

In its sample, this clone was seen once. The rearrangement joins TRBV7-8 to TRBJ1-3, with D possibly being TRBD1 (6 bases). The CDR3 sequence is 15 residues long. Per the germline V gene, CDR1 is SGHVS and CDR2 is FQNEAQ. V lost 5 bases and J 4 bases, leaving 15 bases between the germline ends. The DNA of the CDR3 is TGTGCCAGCAGCATTGACAGGTTAAGCGGAAACACCATATATTTT. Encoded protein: CASSIDRLSGNTIYF.

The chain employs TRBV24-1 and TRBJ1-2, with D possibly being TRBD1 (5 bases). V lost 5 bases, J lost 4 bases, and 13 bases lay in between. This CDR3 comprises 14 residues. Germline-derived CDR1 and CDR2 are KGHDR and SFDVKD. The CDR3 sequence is CATSGSRGLYGYTF. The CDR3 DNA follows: TGTGCCACCAGTGGGTCAAGGGGCCTCTATGGCTACACCTTC.

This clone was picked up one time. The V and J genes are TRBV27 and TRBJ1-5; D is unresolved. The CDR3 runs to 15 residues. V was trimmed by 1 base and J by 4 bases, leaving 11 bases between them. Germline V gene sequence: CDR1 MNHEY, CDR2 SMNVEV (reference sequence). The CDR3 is CASSLWADLNQPQHF. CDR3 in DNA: TGTGCCAGCAGTTTATGGGCAGATCTTAATCAGCCCCAGCATTTT.

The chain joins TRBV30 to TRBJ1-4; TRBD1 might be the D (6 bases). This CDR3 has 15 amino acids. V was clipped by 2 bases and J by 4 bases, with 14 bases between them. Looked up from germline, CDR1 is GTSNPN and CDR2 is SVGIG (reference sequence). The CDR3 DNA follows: TGTGCCTGGAGTATTATTCAGGGGATTAATGAAAAACTGTTTTTT. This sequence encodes CAWSIIQGINEKLFF.

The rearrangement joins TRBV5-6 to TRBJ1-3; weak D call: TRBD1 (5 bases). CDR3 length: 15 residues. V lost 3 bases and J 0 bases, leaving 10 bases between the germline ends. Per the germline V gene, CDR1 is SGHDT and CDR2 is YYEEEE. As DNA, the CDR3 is TGTGCCAGCAGCTCTCAGGACACCTCTGGAAACACCATATATTTT. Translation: CASSSQDTSGNTIYF.

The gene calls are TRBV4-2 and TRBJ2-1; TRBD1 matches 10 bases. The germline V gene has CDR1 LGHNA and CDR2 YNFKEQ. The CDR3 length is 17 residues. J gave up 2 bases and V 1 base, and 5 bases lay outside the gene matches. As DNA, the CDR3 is TGTGCCAGCAGCCAAGCACCGGGACAGGGGACCTACAATGAGCAGTTCTTC. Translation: CASSQAPGQGTYNEQFF.

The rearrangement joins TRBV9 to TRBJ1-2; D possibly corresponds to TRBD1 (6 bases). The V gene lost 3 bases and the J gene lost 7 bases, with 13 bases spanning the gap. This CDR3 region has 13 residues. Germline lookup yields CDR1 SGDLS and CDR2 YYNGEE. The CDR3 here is CASSALTGGGYTF. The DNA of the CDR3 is TGTGCCAGCAGCGCTCTGACAGGAGGTGGCTACACCTTC.

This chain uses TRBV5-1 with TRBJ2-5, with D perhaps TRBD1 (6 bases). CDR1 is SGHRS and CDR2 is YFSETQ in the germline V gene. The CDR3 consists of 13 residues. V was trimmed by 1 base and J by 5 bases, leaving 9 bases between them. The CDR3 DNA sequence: TGCGCCAGCAGCTTGTCAGGGGACGAGACCCAGTACTTC. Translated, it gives CASSLSGDETQYF.

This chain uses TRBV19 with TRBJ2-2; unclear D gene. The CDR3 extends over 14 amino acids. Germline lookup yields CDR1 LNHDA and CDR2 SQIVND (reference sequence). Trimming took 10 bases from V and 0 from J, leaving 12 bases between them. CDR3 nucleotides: TGTGCCACCCGACCCGACTCGAACACCGGGGAGCTGTTTTTT. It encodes CATRPDSNTGELFF.

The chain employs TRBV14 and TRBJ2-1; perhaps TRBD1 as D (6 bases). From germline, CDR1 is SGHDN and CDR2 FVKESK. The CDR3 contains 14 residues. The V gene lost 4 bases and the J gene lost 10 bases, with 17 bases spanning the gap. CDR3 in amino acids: CASSRTEVLGEQFF. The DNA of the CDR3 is TGTGCCAGCAGCCGGACAGAGGTCCTGGGGGAGCAGTTCTTC.

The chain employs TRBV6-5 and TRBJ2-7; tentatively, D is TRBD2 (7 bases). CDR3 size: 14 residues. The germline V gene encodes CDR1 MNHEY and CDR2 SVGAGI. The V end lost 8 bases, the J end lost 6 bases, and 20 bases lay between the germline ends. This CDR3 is CASRTEGGFSEQYF. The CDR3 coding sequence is TGTGCCAGCCGAACAGAGGGGGGGTTCAGCGAGCAGTACTTC.

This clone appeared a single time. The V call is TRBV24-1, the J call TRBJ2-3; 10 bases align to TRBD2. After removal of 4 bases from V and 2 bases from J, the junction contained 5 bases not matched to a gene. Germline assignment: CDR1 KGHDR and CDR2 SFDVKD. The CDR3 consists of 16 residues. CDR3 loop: CATSDTSGANTDTQYF. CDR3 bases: TGTGCCACCAGTGACACTAGCGGGGCTAACACAGATACGCAGTATTTT.